This T cell receptor (beta chain) was sequenced in a study of T cell clones after liver transplantation. Study overall: Three of eight recipients were HCV-positive; others had non-autoimmune, non-viral indications.

Clones were sequenced by immunoSEQ multiplex PCR, and TCRdb holds only the in-frame ones, with some missing. The table includes tens of thousands of clones, 80% detected once. Trimming cost V 10 bases and J 0 bases; bases outside gene matches: 6. CDR1 MNHNY and CDR2 SVGAGI come from the germline V gene (reference sequence). CDR3 length equals 14 residues. Sequences were derived from CD4+ T cells from blood, sampled 12 months after liver transplant. This TCR was recovered from a human patient who received a liver transplant. Some T cells may be transferred from the graft donor. The chain combines TRBV6-6 with TRBJ2-3; 8 bases are a match to TRBD2. The CDR3 protein is CATLSSGSTDTQYF. The CDR3 DNA follows: TGTGCCACACTCTCTAGCGGGAGCACAGATACGCAGTATTTT.